The 19 T cell receptor beta chains in this list originate from one sample, sequenced in a study of T cells after yellow fever vaccination. TCRdb re-called the 5' RACE reads with MiXCR, one entry per CDR3 protein. The sample records hundreds of thousands of distinct CDR3 sequences, around a sixth being singletons. The specimen was PBMCs, collected 5 to 6 days after the first yellow fever vaccination. These receptors originate from a young man who received the YFV17D yellow fever vaccine.

CDR3 region: CASTDRVSAKNIQYF. The CDR3 DNA follows: TGTGCCAGCACAGACAGGGTTTCGGCCAAAAACATTCAGTACTTC. The chain carries TRBV28 and TRBJ2-4; 7 bases are shared with TRBD1. The CDR3 has 15 amino acids. CDR1 and CDR2 from the germline V gene are MDHEN and SYDVKM. V lost 7 bases to trimming and J lost 1 base; unmatched junction nucleotides: 7. The variable domain in full, completed from reference TRBV28 and TRBJ2-4, reads DVKVTQSSRYLVKRTGEKVFLECVQDMDHENMFWYRQDPGLGLRLIYFSYDVKMKEKGDIPEGYSVSREKKERFSLILESASTNQTSMYLCASTDRVSAKNIQYFGAGTRLSVL.

The V gene is TRBV29-1, the J gene TRBJ2-1; TRBD2 matches 10 bases. This CDR3 is built from 14 residues. The germline V gene encodes CDR1 SQVTM and CDR2 ANQGSEA. V trimming: 2 bases; J trimming: 10 bases; junction bases outside the gene matches: 8. The CDR3 DNA reads TGCAGCGTTGAACCCCTAGCGGGGGTAGGGGAGCAGTTCTTC. This gives the protein CSVEPLAGVGEQFF.

The chain joins TRBV5-1 to TRBJ2-7; D might be TRBD1 (6 bases). The V gene lost 4 bases and the J gene lost 2 bases, with 13 bases spanning the gap. CDR3 length equals 14 residues. Germline CDR1 SGHRS, CDR2 YFSETQ. DNA for the CDR3: TGCGCCAGCAGCCCCGGGACAAACGCCTACGAGCAGTACGTC. Translated: CASSPGTNAYEQYV.

V is TRBV12-3 or TRBV12-4 and J is TRBJ1-2, with TRBD1 matching over 7 bases. V was pared by 6 bases and J by 0 bases, with 7 bases of the junction left unmatched. This CDR3 contains 15 residues. The CDR3 nucleotides are TGTGCCAGCAGACCGGGACAGACTTCTAACTATGGCTACACCTTC. Protein sequence: CASRPGQTSNYGYTF.

This clonotype appeared a few times. The V call is TRBV7-2, the J call TRBJ2-7; 8 nucleotides line up with TRBD2. The V gene's germline CDR1 is SGHTA and CDR2 FQGNSA. CDR3 size: 13 residues. Losses at the gene ends were 3 bases for V and 3 bases for J; bases not matched to a gene: 1. DNA for the CDR3: TGTGCCAGCAGCTTCGCGGGGGGCTACGAGCAGTACTTC. It is translated as CASSFAGGYEQYF.

The chain combines TRBV7-9 with TRBJ2-5; TRBD1 agrees at 8 bases. The V segment lost 4 bases and the J segment 3 bases; nucleotides outside the gene matches: 7. The germline gives CDR1 SEHNR, CDR2 FQNEAQ (reference sequence). The CDR3 runs 15 residues. The CDR3 spells CASSSWTGIEETQYF. The CDR3 nucleotides read TGTGCCAGCAGCTCCTGGACAGGGATAGAAGAGACCCAGTACTTC.

The chain employs TRBV27 and TRBJ1-5; unclear D gene. The germline gives CDR1 MNHEY, CDR2 SMNVEV (reference sequence). V lost 5 bases and J 5 bases, leaving 16 bases between the germline ends. The CDR3 sequence is 15 residues long. This CDR3 reads CASSLRAPFHQPQHF. In DNA, the CDR3 is TGTGCCAGCAGTCTCCGGGCCCCGTTCCATCAGCCCCAGCATTTT.

The chain uses TRBV4-1 and TRBJ2-7; maybe TRBD1 (6 bases). V was clipped by 4 bases and J by 1 base, with 11 bases between them. CDR3 length: 14 amino acids. From germline, CDR1 is MGHRA and CDR2 YSYEKL. The CDR3 coding sequence is TGCGCCAGCAGCCGGGGGCATGGGTCCTACGAGCAGTACGTC. Its translation is CASSRGHGSYEQYV.

The genes are TRBV7-2 and TRBJ2-5, with D perhaps TRBD1 (5 bases). The germline V and J ends were trimmed by 1 base and 2 bases, with 11 bases remaining between them. The CDR3 contains 15 residues. CDR1 and CDR2 (germline): SGHTA, FQGNSA. CDR3 nucleotides: TGTGCCAGCAGCTTAGTAGAGACAGCGCAAGAGACCCAGTACTTC. Residues: CASSLVETAQETQYF.

The chain links TRBV24-1 to TRBJ2-5; possible D gene TRBD1, 6 bases. With 4 bases removed from V and 1 base from J, the gap between germline ends came to 12 bases. Germline values: CDR1 KGHDR, CDR2 SFDVKD. The CDR3 sequence is 15 residues long. DNA for the CDR3: TGTGCCACCAGTGAAGGTTCGACAGGCCAAGAGACCCAGTACTTC. Encoded protein: CATSEGSTGQETQYF.

The sample holds a few counts of this clonotype. The genes are TRBV29-1 and TRBJ1-2; D is uncertain. Germline V gene lookup returns CDR1 SQVTM and CDR2 ANQGSEA. V was clipped by 4 bases and J by 8 bases, with 14 bases between them. The CDR3 is made up of 12 amino acids. The CDR3 DNA sequence: TGCAGCGTTGTAGGGCCAATGGGGGGCTACACCTTC. Amino acids: CSVVGPMGGYTF.

This clonotype was detected only a few times. The chain has TRBV18 and TRBJ1-1; a weak D match, TRBD1 (5 bases). Germline CDR1 reads KGHSH; CDR2 reads LQKENI. CDR3 length equals 15 residues. V was trimmed by 2 bases and J by 3 bases, leaving 13 bases between them. CDR3 sequence: CASSPTPGRDTEAFF. The CDR3 bases are TGTGCCAGCTCACCAACCCCAGGGAGGGACACTGAAGCTTTCTTT.

The V call is TRBV5-1, the J call TRBJ2-7, with D possibly matching TRBD2 (5 bases). Germline V gives CDR1 SGHRS, CDR2 YFSETQ. The CDR3 loop spans 14 amino acids. The V gene lost 0 bases and the J gene lost 4 bases, with 11 bases spanning the gap. The chain's CDR3 is CASSLDPGSYEQYF. The CDR3 bases are TGCGCCAGCAGCTTGGACCCTGGGAGTTACGAGCAGTACTTC.

The V call is TRBV6-2 or TRBV6-3, the J call TRBJ1-1; no clear D. The CDR3 covers 12 residues. The germline V gene encodes CDR1 MNHEY and CDR2 SVGEGT. V was cut by 2 bases and J by 10 bases, with 11 bases left in between. The CDR3 sequence is CASSYQNLAAFF. The CDR3 coding sequence is TGTGCCAGCAGTTACCAAAATTTGGCAGCTTTCTTT.

This clonotype has only a few counts. The CDR3 region is CASSQQSGGVTDTQYF. CDR3 nucleotide sequence: TGCGCCAGCAGCCAACAAAGCGGGGGGGTTACAGATACGCAGTATTTT. The gene calls are TRBV4-1 and TRBJ2-3; 10 nucleotides agree with TRBD2. Germline CDR1 is MGHRA and CDR2 is YSYEKL. The CDR3 runs to 16 residues. The V gene end was trimmed by 2 bases and the J gene end by 3 bases; junction bases not matched to a gene: 5.

This clonotype was found a few times. V and J are TRBV19 and TRBJ1-5; TRBD1 is a possible D gene (6 bases). This CDR3 region has 14 residues. V was pared by 4 bases and J by 3 bases, with 10 bases between. Germline V gene sequence: CDR1 LNHDA, CDR2 SQIVND (reference sequence). CDR3 nucleotide sequence: TGTGCCAGTAGTACGGCAGGGGTCAATCAGCCCCAGCATTTT. It encodes CASSTAGVNQPQHF.

The chain couples TRBV4-1 to TRBJ2-7, with D possibly being TRBD2 (7 bases). Germline V gene sequence: CDR1 MGHRA, CDR2 YSYEKL. V dropped 1 base and J dropped 4 bases, with 11 bases sitting between them. The CDR3 covers 14 residues. The DNA of the CDR3 is TGCGCCAGCAGCCAAGTAGGGGGGGTTTACGAGCAGTACGTC. This sequence encodes CASSQVGGVYEQYV.

The rearrangement links TRBV4-3 to TRBJ2-2; D gene ambiguous. The germline CDR1 and CDR2 sequences are LGHNA and YSLEER. This CDR3 comprises 17 residues. Trimming pared 1 base from V and 1 base from J, leaving 13 bases between. This chain's CDR3 is CASSQVDPVRNTGELFF. The CDR3 DNA is TGCGCCAGCAGCCAAGTAGACCCAGTCAGGAACACCGGGGAGCTGTTTTTT.

The gene calls are TRBV4-2 and TRBJ1-2; D is unclear. Germline V gives CDR1 LGHNA, CDR2 YNFKEQ. Trimming removed 1 base from V and 7 bases from J, with 25 bases in between. The CDR3 length is 18 residues. The chain's CDR3 is CASSQVGDPGGVLGGYTF. The CDR3 DNA follows: TGTGCCAGCAGCCAAGTCGGGGATCCAGGTGGAGTTTTGGGTGGCTACACCTTC.